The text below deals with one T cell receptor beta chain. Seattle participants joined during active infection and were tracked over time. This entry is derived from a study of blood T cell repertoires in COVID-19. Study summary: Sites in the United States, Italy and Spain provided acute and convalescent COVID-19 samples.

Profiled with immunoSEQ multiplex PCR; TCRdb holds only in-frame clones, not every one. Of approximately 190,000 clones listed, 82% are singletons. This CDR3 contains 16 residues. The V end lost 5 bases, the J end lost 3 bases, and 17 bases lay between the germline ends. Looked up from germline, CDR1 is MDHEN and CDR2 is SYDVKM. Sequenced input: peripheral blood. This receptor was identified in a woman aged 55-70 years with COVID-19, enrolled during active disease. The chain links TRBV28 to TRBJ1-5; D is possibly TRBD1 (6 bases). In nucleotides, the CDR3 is TGTGCCAGCAGTCCGTTCCCGGACAGTAACAATCAGCCCCAGCATTTT. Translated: CASSPFPDSNNQPQHF.